This T cell receptor beta chain was sequenced in a study of CXCR3-negative and CXCR3-positive naive CD8 T cells. Broader study findings: With respect to TRBV-TRBJ usage, naive CXCR3-negative and CXCR3-positive cells were similar; memory differed. For CXCR3-positive naive cells, TRB CDR3s were more hydrophobic than those of CXCR3-negative naive cells.

To note about this clonotype: Its cognate antigen is unknown.

CDR3 length: 14 residues. CDR1 is SGDLS, CDR2 YYNGEE, per germline. Every CD8+ T cell subset underwent triplicate sorting at around 270,000 cells apiece. Naive CD8+ T cells showed CD45RO-CCR7+CD27+CD95-. The TRB libraries of cDNA were built by UMI-labeled 5' RACE. Reanalyzing the 5' RACE reads, TCRdb keeps one entry per CDR3 protein, without DNA. The sample includes 150,000 to 180,000 distinct CDR3 sequences. The material sequenced was naive CXCR3+ CD8+ T cells from blood. The subset here: CD45RO-CCR7+CD27+CD95- naive CD8+ T cells expressing CXCR3 (TNR3+). The receptor's source is a human donor in good health. Some clones in this sample may be carry-over from other donors' samples. V gene TRBV9 combines with J gene TRBJ2-7. CDR3 loop: CASSVFASSYEQYF.